The sequence of this T cell receptor (beta chain) was determined in a study of T-cell memory formation after mild COVID-19. TCRdb re-called the 5' RACE reads with MiXCR, one entry per CDR3 protein. The table has roughly 560,000 distinct CDR3 sequences, approximately 20% seen once. The CDR3 sequence is 13 residues long. Germline V CDR1 and CDR2: SGHRS, YFSETQ. V lost 0 bases and J lost 5, with 5 bases in between. Study observations and caveats: CD4+ bias marked clones expanding day 15 to 37, unlike balanced contracting clones. Among CD4+ contracting clones, most were CM and EM, and CD8+ ones EMRA. Cross-reactive memory apparently joined, as some responding clones appeared in pre-infection memory.

In regard to this clonotype: Antigen: not known.

The chain uses TRBV5-1 and TRBJ2-2; D not resolved. Source material: PBMCs or a T cell subset sorted from them (not recorded which). The source is an adult woman who had mild COVID-19 (a few samples of this study predate the infection). Cell type and time point are not known. The DNA of the CDR3 is TGCGCCAGCAGCTTGGAACTGACCGGGGAGCTGTTTTTT. This translates into CASSLELTGELFF.